The rows below give T cell receptor beta chains drawn from one sample of a study of blood T cell repertoires in COVID-19. The repertoire was sequenced with immunoSEQ multiplex PCR; TCRdb's copy has only in-frame clones and lacks some. The sample includes under 300,000 clones, roughly 83% of them seen just once. Material: peripheral blood. The origin of the receptors is a man aged 60 to 69 who had recovered from COVID-19. CDR3s include the opening cysteine and the closing phenylalanine or tryptophan. A D gene is named only where the DNA matches it firmly. Size values are once, few and many counts, or a class for expanded clones, and some rows have none.

V	D	size	J	DNA	CDR3
TRBV6-6	.	few	TRBJ1-5	TGTGCCAGCAGTTACACACAGAGATATAGCAATCAGCCCCAGCATTTT	CASSYTQRYSNQPQHF
TRBV7-8	TRBD1	.	TRBJ2-2	TGTGCCAGCAGCGGGCGCTCAGGGGGAGTAACCGGGGAGCTGTTTTTT	CASSGRSGGVTGELFF
TRBV7-2	.	.	TRBJ1-1	TGTGCCAGCAGCTTTTCCCGGACACCGAACACTGAAGCTTTCTTT	CASSFSRTPNTEAFF
TRBV4-1	.	few	TRBJ2-1	TGCGCCAGCAGCCAATACATAAATGAGCAGTTCTTC	CASSQYINEQFF
TRBV2	.	.	TRBJ2-7	TGTGCCAGCAGGGGGACTGACTCCTACGAGCAGTACTTC	CASRGTDSYEQYF
TRBV4-1	TRBD2	.	TRBJ2-7	TGCGCCAGCAGCCAAGATCAGGCGGGGGTCGGCGAGCAGTACTTC	CASSQDQAGVGEQYF
TRBV3-1/TRBV3-2	.	.	TRBJ2-1	TGTGCCAGCAGCCAAGAAGGCGGAGCGGGTACCAATTGGAATGAGCAGTTCTTC	CASSQEGGAGTNWNEQFF
TRBV7-2	TRBD2	.	TRBJ2-7	TGTGCCAGCAGCTTATCGGGACTAGCGTCAGGGGAGCAGTACTTC	CASSLSGLASGEQYF
TRBV24-1	.	.	TRBJ2-1	TGTGCCACCAGTGACCGTATCAGGGGAGGGGAGCAGTTCTTC	CATSDRIRGGEQFF
TRBV29-1	TRBD1	.	TRBJ2-5	TGCAGCGCCGGACAGGGCATGGAGACCCAGTACTTC	CSAGQGMETQYF
TRBV14	TRBD1	.	TRBJ2-7	TGTGCCAGCAGCCAGGGACAGGGAGGAAGCGAGCAGTACTTC	CASSQGQGGSEQYF
TRBV6-5	.	.	TRBJ1-1	TGTGCCAGCAGTCCCTGGGCAGGGAACACTGAAGCTTTCTTT	CASSPWAGNTEAFF
TRBV20-1	TRBD1	.	TRBJ1-1	TGCAGTGCAAGTCAAGGACAGGGGGCGATGAACACTGAAGCTTTCTTT	CSASQGQGAMNTEAFF
TRBV5-6	.	.	TRBJ2-3	TGTGCCAGCAGCTTGAAGGGGGGCACAGATACGCAGTATTTT	CASSLKGGTDTQYF
TRBV11-2	.	.	TRBJ2-7	TGTGCCAGCAGCCAGGGACTCTACGAGCAGTACTTC	CASSQGLYEQYF
TRBV7-7	TRBD2	.	TRBJ2-3	TGTGCTAGCAGCTCCGGGGGGGCTGTAGATACGCAGTATTTT	CASSSGGAVDTQYF
TRBV28	TRBD1	.	TRBJ1-4	TGTGCCAGCAGAACGCCGGGACAGGGGGGGGAAAAACTGTTTTTT	CASRTPGQGGEKLFF
TRBV30	.	.	TRBJ2-1	TGTGCCTGGAGTGGACAGACCCCGGGGCGGGGCTCCTACAATGAGCAGTTCTTC	CAWSGQTPGRGSYNEQFF
TRBV6-1	.	once	TRBJ1-4	TGTGCCAGCAGTGAAGTAGTTCCGGGTGGAGAACTGTTTTTT	CASSEVVPGGELFF
TRBV7-2	.	.	TRBJ2-5	TGTGCCAGCAGCTTAGATGGGCAGGGGGGCCAAGAGACCCAGTACTTC	CASSLDGQGGQETQYF
TRBV28	TRBD2	.	TRBJ2-5	TGTGCCAGCGGCCGGGGAGGGGCTGGAGAGGAGACCCAGTACTTC	CASGRGGAGEETQYF
TRBV24-1	TRBD1	.	TRBJ2-5	TGTGCCACCAGTGAGGGAAGGACAGGGAGGCAAGAGACCCAGTACTTC	CATSEGRTGRQETQYF
TRBV2	TRBD1	once	TRBJ2-7	TGTGCCAGCAGGGCCGGGACAGCCGACGAGCAGTACTTC	CASRAGTADEQYF
TRBV9	TRBD1	.	TRBJ2-3	TGTGCCAGCAGCGTAGAGGGGACAGGGACGCAGTATTTT	CASSVEGTGTQYF
TRBV10-2	.	.	TRBJ2-2	TGCGCCAGCAGTGCCGGGGGGAACACCGGGGAGCTGTTTTTT	CASSAGGNTGELFF
TRBV5-1	TRBD1	few	TRBJ1-1	TGCGCCAGCAGCTCACAGGGGGCGAACACTGAAGCTTTCTTT	CASSSQGANTEAFF
TRBV5-8	.	.	TRBJ1-2	TGTGCCAGCAGCTTGGGGGGGCGCTTACCCTATGGCTACACCTTC	CASSLGGRLPYGYTF
TRBV10-2	TRBD1	.	TRBJ2-2	TGCGCCAGCAGTGAAACGTCCAGGACAGGCACCGGGGAGCTGTTTTTT	CASSETSRTGTGELFF
TRBV3-1/TRBV3-2	.	.	TRBJ1-1	TGTGCCAGCACCTCCTGGGGGGGTGAAGCTTTCTTT	CASTSWGGEAFF
TRBV19	TRBD1	.	TRBJ1-5	TGTGCCAGTAGGGGGAGACAGGGAGGCAATCAGCCCCAGCATTTT	CASRGRQGGNQPQHF
TRBV5-1	.	.	TRBJ2-5	TGCGCCAGCAGCTTGGACGGGAGACACCAAGAGACCCAGTACTTC	CASSLDGRHQETQYF
TRBV12-5	TRBD1	.	TRBJ2-1	TGTGCTAGTGGTCCGGACAGGGGTGATGAGCAGTTCTTC	CASGPDRGDEQFF
TRBV5-1	.	.	TRBJ1-2	TGCGCCAGCAGCTTACAAACAGGCTCCAACTATGGCTACACCTTC	CASSLQTGSNYGYTF
TRBV19	.	few	TRBJ1-1	TGTGCCAGTAGTATAAGTGCGGGGGAGAACACTGAAGCTTTCTTT	CASSISAGENTEAFF
TRBV5-6	.	.	TRBJ1-3	TGTGCCAGCAGCTTTGCAGGGATTTCTGGAAACACCATATATTTT	CASSFAGISGNTIYF
TRBV7-9	.	.	TRBJ2-3	TGTGCCAGCAGCTTAGGTGGGAGGCTCGTGTATTTT	CASSLGGRLVYF
TRBV3-1/TRBV3-2	.	.	TRBJ2-5	TGTGCCAGCAGCCAAGATCTGGCGGTGGCTCGAGAGACCCAGTACTTC	CASSQDLAVARETQYF
TRBV10-3	.	.	TRBJ2-3	TGTGCCATCAGTGTCGGGGGAGGCACAGATACGCAGTATTTT	CAISVGGGTDTQYF
TRBV7-9	TRBD2	.	TRBJ2-3	TGTGCCAGCAGCTTAGGGGTAGCGGGAGATACGCAGTATTTT	CASSLGVAGDTQYF
TRBV5-6	.	.	TRBJ2-5	TGTGCCAGCAGCCGGTGGGCCCAGCACGAGTCGGAGACCCAGTACTTC	CASSRWAQHESETQYF